Following are 27 T cell receptor beta chains from one sample sequenced in a study of T cell changes during pregnancy in multiple sclerosis (dated by TCRdb to between 2018 and 2020). The library was produced with the immunoSEQ multiplex PCR assay. In its TCRdb copy, this immuneACCESS table keeps in-frame sequences only and misses some clones. Where compared with another copy, unresolved V genes explain less than half of these, and the others have no known cause. This sample gives about 44,000 clones in total; 70% to 90% of them show up just once. Around 5.6% of the sample belongs to the ten largest clones. Sequencing used CD8+ T cells from peripheral blood mononuclear cells, obtained after pregnancy. The receptor source for this set is a female donor in good health, enrolled as a control in a pregnancy study.

The chain is built from TRBV6-5 and TRBJ1-6; possible D gene TRBD1, 5 bases. V was cut by 2 bases and J by 13 bases, with 12 bases left in between. Per the germline V gene, CDR1 is MNHEY and CDR2 is SVGAGI. CDR3 size: 13 residues. CDR3 sequence (DNA): TGTGCCAGCAGTTACACTGGGGGGGGGCCCCTCCACTTT. Protein sequence: CASSYTGGGPLHF.

The gene calls are TRBV7-9 and TRBJ2-5; D may be TRBD2 (5 bases). Trimming took off 5 bases at V and 4 bases at J, with 11 bases between the two ends. CDR3 length: 13 residues. Germline V gives CDR1 SEHNR, CDR2 FQNEAQ (reference sequence). CDR3 sequence (DNA): TGTGCCAGCAGCCCCCAAGCGGTAGAGACCCAGTACTTC. It is translated as CASSPQAVETQYF.

This sequence joins TRBV7-3 and TRBJ2-1; 8 bases agree with TRBD2. CDR3 length equals 15 residues. Looked up from germline, CDR1 is SGHTA and CDR2 is FQGTGA. V gave up 5 bases and J gave up 2 bases; unmatched junction bases: 5. Written as DNA, the CDR3 is TGTGCCAGCAGCGCTAGCGGGTTGACCTACAATGAGCAGTTCTTC. Its translation is CASSASGLTYNEQFF.

This clone was observed once. The chain combines TRBV4-3 with TRBJ1-4, with 9 bases matching TRBD1. The germline CDR1 and CDR2 sequences are LGHNA and YSLEER. Trimming at V came to 5 bases and at J to 13 bases, leaving 11 bases not matched to a gene. The length of the CDR3 is 14 residues. CDR3 sequence (DNA): TGCGCCAGCAGCTCCCCCAGGGACAGGGCCCGACTGTTTTTT. This translates into CASSSPRDRARLFF.

The chain couples TRBV7-2 to TRBJ2-5; no reliable D call. V lost 4 bases and J 5 bases, leaving 17 bases between the germline ends. The CDR3 contains 15 residues. Germline CDR1 is SGHTA and CDR2 is FQGNSA. In DNA form, the CDR3 reads TGTGCCAGCAGCTCGAACCGATTGACAAGGGAGACCCAGTACTTC. Amino acid sequence: CASSSNRLTRETQYF.

The chain carries TRBV11-2 and TRBJ2-7, with D tentatively TRBD1 (5 bases). The CDR3 sequence is 14 residues long. Trimming pared 4 bases from V and 2 bases from J, leaving 12 bases between. Germline assignment: CDR1 SGHAT and CDR2 FQNNGV. This CDR3 is CASSSPTGAYEQYF. The CDR3 DNA reads TGTGCCAGCAGCTCTCCAACAGGAGCCTACGAGCAGTACTTC.

This chain uses TRBV19 with TRBJ2-1, with 11 bases that match TRBD2. This CDR3 spans 15 amino acids. With 5 bases clipped from V and 5 bases from J, the junction kept 5 bases outside the gene matches. Germline V CDR1 and CDR2: LNHDA, SQIVND (reference sequence). CDR3 sequence reads: CASSDYSGGDNEQFF. CDR3 nucleotides: TGTGCCAGTAGTGACTATAGCGGGGGGGACAATGAGCAGTTCTTC.

This clone showed up just once. The CDR3 region is CASSLAEGRETQYF. The CDR3, as DNA: TGTGCCAGCAGCTTAGCGGAGGGCCGAGAGACCCAGTACTTC. The V gene is TRBV13, the J gene TRBJ2-5; TRBD2 is a possible D gene (6 bases). The CDR3 extends over 14 amino acids. V was clipped by 1 base and J by 4 bases, with 10 bases between them. From germline, CDR1 is PRHDT and CDR2 FYEKMQ (reference sequence).

The chain recombines TRBV19 with TRBJ2-1, with D tentatively TRBD1 (5 bases). This CDR3 comprises 11 residues. V lost 5 bases to trimming and J lost 10 bases, with 9 bases between them. The germline gives CDR1 LNHDA, CDR2 SQIVND (reference sequence). CDR3 sequence reads: CASSWGIEQFF. The CDR3 DNA sequence: TGTGCCAGTAGTTGGGGCATCGAGCAGTTCTTC.

This sequence joins TRBV11-2 and TRBJ2-1; a weak D match, TRBD2 (6 bases). The CDR3 is 12 residues long. Germline CDR1 SGHAT, CDR2 FQNNGV. V lost 11 bases to trimming and J lost 8 bases, with 16 bases between them. CDR3 DNA: TGTGCCGGGACCGGGACTGGGGATGAGCAGTTCTTC. Its protein is CAGTGTGDEQFF.

The chain carries TRBV27 and TRBJ1-6; D gene uncertain. CDR1 and CDR2 from the germline V gene are MNHEY and SMNVEV (reference sequence). V was cut by 5 bases and J by 6 bases, with 14 bases left in between. CDR3 length equals 15 residues. The CDR3 is CASSLVPGLNSPLHF. The CDR3 DNA follows: TGTGCCAGCAGTCTCGTGCCAGGCCTTAATTCACCCCTCCACTTT.

The CDR3 spells CASSQAVGRGTTEAFF. The CDR3 region has the DNA TGTGCCAGCAGCCAGGCGGTCGGCAGGGGGACCACTGAAGCTTTCTTT. The V call is TRBV7-2, the J call TRBJ1-1; TRBD1 matches at 7 bases. This CDR3 is built from 16 residues. J lost 4 bases, V lost 5 bases, and 13 bases had no gene match. Germline V gene data show CDR1 as SGHTA and CDR2 as FQGNSA.

The V call is TRBV25-1, the J call TRBJ1-2; D call uncertain. CDR3 length equals 10 residues. Germline V lookup: CDR1 MGHDK, CDR2 SYGVNS. Trimming removed 6 bases at V and 3 bases at J, with 2 bases between. The CDR3: CASSDYGYTF. The CDR3 DNA reads as TGTGCCAGCAGCGACTATGGCTACACCTTC.

The chain uses TRBV5-1 and TRBJ2-7, with D perhaps matching TRBD1 (5 bases). Germline lookup yields CDR1 SGHRS and CDR2 YFSETQ. This CDR3 region has 14 residues. V lost 3 bases, J lost 0 bases, and 10 bases lay in between. The CDR3 DNA reads TGCGCCAGCAGCTGGGCCGACAGCTCCTACGAGCAGTACTTC. Amino acids: CASSWADSSYEQYF.

Regarding this clone: Mismatch with germline at one junction end may stem from a read error. The sample contains more than one DNA sequence encoding this CDR3. The rearrangement uses TRBV4-3 and TRBJ1-6, with D perhaps TRBD1 (5 bases). This CDR3 has 15 amino acids. Germline V gives CDR1 LGHNA, CDR2 YSLEER. The CDR3 DNA reads as TGCGCCAGCAGTCAAGGGCAGGAGGGGTCCTCACCCCTCCACTTT. The encoded protein is CASSQGQEGSSPLHF.

The J gene is TRBJ2-2, the V gene TRBV5-3; TRBD2 matches at 8 bases. TRBV5-3 is sorted into the ORF group, with uncertain function. With V trimmed by 1 base and J by 0 bases, 5 bases remained unmatched. This CDR3 has 17 residues. The CDR3 bases are TGTGCCAGAAGCTTGTCGACGGGGGGGCCGAACACCGGGGAGCTGTTTTTT. Encoded protein: CARSLSTGGPNTGELFF.

The chain couples TRBV4-3 to TRBJ2-1; 10 bases line up with TRBD1. This CDR3 has 15 residues. CDR1 is LGHNA, CDR2 YSLEER, per germline. Trimming at V came to 5 bases and at J to 6 bases, leaving 7 bases not matched to a gene. The CDR3 sequence is CASSSRQGALNEQFF. The CDR3 nucleotides read TGCGCCAGCAGCTCCCGACAGGGGGCTCTCAATGAGCAGTTCTTC.

The sample holds one count of this clone. The genes are TRBV27 and TRBJ1-1; D gene ambiguous. Germline CDR1 MNHEY, CDR2 SMNVEV (reference sequence). The CDR3 runs 13 residues. V lost 3 bases and J 4 bases, leaving 9 bases between the germline ends. The CDR3 DNA is TGTGCCAGCAGTTTCAGCGCGAGCACTGAAGCTTTCTTT. It codes for CASSFSASTEAFF.

The chain recombines TRBV5-1 with TRBJ2-7; a possible D gene is TRBD2 (6 bases). Per the germline V gene, CDR1 is SGHRS and CDR2 is YFSETQ. There are 16 residues in the CDR3. Trimming took off 0 bases at V and 2 bases at J, with 15 bases between the two ends. CDR3 in amino acids: CASSLAGTDTTYEQYF. Here the CDR3 DNA reads TGCGCCAGCAGCTTGGCCGGGACTGACACAACCTACGAGCAGTACTTC.

The genes are TRBV6-6 and TRBJ2-3; 7 bases agree with TRBD2. Trimming removed 6 bases from V and 6 bases from J; junction bases left unmatched: 6. The length of the CDR3 is 13 residues. CDR1 and CDR2 (germline): MNHNY, SVGAGI (reference sequence). CDR3 region: CASRTSDLDTQYF. The CDR3 nucleotides read TGTGCCAGCAGAACTAGCGATTTGGATACGCAGTATTTT.

The sample holds a few counts of this clone. V usage is TRBV4-3 and J usage is TRBJ1-4, with D possibly matching TRBD1 (6 bases). The germline V and J ends were trimmed by 0 bases and 7 bases, with 15 bases remaining between them. The V gene's germline CDR1 is LGHNA and CDR2 YSLEER. CDR3 length equals 16 residues. The CDR3 bases are TGCGCCAGCAGCCAAGAAGGCAGGGGAAGTAGTGAAAAACTGTTTTTT. It is translated as CASSQEGRGSSEKLFF.

The chain links TRBV4-3 to TRBJ1-6, with 8 bases matching TRBD1. Per germline, CDR1 LGHNA and CDR2 YSLEER. V lost 4 bases to trimming and J lost 5 bases; unmatched junction nucleotides: 4. The CDR3 loop spans 15 amino acids. Here the CDR3 reads CASSPDRGNNSPLHF. The CDR3 DNA reads as TGCGCCAGCAGCCCAGACAGGGGAAATAATTCACCCCTCCACTTT.

This chain connects TRBV7-9 to TRBJ2-7, with D possibly matching TRBD1 (6 bases). The CDR3 covers 15 residues. The V end lost 8 bases, the J end lost 0 bases, and 17 bases lay between the germline ends. Germline V gene data show CDR1 as SEHNR and CDR2 as FQNEAQ (reference sequence). DNA for the CDR3: TGTGCCAGCGAAACAGGGTTGGGGCTCTCCTACGAGCAGTACTTC. The encoded protein is CASETGLGLSYEQYF.

This clone was recorded only once. The V and J genes are TRBV6-5 and TRBJ2-1; D is possibly TRBD1 (5 bases). Germline V gives CDR1 MNHEY, CDR2 SVGAGI. Trimming shortened V by 0 bases and J by 6 bases, and 12 bases separated the two germline ends. The length of the CDR3 is 15 residues. The CDR3 region is CASSYSSTVLNEQFF. Here the CDR3 DNA reads TGTGCCAGCAGTTACTCGTCGACAGTTCTCAATGAGCAGTTCTTC.

The chain has TRBV4-3 and TRBJ1-5; D not certain. The CDR3 loop spans 15 amino acids. Looked up from germline, CDR1 is LGHNA and CDR2 is YSLEER. The V gene lost 0 bases and the J gene lost 3 bases, with 9 bases spanning the gap. The CDR3: CASSQDKADNQPQHF. CDR3 nucleotide sequence: TGCGCCAGCAGCCAAGATAAGGCGGACAATCAGCCCCAGCATTTT.

This clone was seen a single time. The chain links TRBV30 to TRBJ1-6, with 8 bases fitting TRBD1. Germline-derived CDR1 and CDR2 are GTSNPN and SVGIG (reference sequence). Trimming cost V 1 base and J 10 bases; bases outside gene matches: 6. The CDR3 spans 14 residues. CDR3 DNA sequence: TGTGCCTGGAGTGCGGGACAGGAGTGGTCACCCCTCCACTTT. The encoded protein is CAWSAGQEWSPLHF.

This chain uses TRBV30 with TRBJ2-1, with 9 bases identical to TRBD2. Germline V gene lookup returns CDR1 GTSNPN and CDR2 SVGIG (reference sequence). Trimming took 2 bases from V and 3 from J; bases not matched to a gene: 5. The CDR3 runs 15 residues. The CDR3, as DNA: TGTGCCTGGAGTTACTATAGCGGGGGCTACAATGAGCAGTTCTTC. Its protein product is CAWSYYSGGYNEQFF.